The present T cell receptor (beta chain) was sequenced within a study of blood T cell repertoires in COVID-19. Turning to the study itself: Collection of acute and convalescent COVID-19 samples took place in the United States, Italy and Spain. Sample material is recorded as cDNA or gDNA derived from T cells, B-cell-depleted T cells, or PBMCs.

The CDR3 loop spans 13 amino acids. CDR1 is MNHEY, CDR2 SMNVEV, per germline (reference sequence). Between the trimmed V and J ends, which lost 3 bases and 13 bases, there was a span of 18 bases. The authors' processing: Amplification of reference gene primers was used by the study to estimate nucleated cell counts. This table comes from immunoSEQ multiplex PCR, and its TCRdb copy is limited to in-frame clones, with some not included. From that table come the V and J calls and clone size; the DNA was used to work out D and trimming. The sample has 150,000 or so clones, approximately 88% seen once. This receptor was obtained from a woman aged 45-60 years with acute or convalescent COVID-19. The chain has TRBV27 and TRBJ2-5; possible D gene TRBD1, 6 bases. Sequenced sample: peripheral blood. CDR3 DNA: TGTGCCAGCAGTTTTTCCGGGACGACAGGCCCGTACTTC. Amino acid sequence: CASSFSGTTGPYF.